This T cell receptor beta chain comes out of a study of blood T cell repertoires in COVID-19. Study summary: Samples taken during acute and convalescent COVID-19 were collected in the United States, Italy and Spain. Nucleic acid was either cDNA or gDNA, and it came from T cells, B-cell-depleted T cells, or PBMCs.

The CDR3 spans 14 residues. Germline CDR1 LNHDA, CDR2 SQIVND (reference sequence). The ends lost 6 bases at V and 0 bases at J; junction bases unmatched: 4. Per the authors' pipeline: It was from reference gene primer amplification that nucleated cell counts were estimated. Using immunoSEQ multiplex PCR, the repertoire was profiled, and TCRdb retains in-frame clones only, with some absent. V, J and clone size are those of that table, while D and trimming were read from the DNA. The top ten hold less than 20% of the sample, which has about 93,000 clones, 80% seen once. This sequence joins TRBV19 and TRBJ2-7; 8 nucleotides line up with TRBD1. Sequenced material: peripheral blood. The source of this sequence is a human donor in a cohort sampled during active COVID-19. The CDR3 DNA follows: TGTGCCAGTAGAGAGGACAGGGACTCCTACGAGCAGTACTTC. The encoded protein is CASREDRDSYEQYF.